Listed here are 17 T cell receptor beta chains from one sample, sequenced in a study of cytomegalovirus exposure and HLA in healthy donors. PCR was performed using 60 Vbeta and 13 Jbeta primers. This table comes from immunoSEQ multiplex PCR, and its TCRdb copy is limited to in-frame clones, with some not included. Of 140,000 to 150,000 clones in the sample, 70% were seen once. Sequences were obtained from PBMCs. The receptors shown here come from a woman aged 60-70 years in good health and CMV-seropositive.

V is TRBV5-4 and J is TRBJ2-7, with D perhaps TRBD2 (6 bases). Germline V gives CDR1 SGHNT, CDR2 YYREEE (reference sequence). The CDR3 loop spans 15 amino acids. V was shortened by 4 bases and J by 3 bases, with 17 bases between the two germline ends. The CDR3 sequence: CASSRATGLRYEQYF. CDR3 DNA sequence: TGTGCCAGCAGCCGAGCGACGGGACTCCGCTACGAGCAGTACTTC.

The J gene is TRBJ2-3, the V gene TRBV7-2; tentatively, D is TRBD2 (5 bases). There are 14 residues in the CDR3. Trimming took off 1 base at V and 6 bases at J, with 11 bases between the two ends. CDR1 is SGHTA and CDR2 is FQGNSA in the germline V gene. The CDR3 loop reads CASSLGGSADTQYF. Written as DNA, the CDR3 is TGTGCCAGCAGCTTAGGCGGGTCCGCCGATACGCAGTATTTT.

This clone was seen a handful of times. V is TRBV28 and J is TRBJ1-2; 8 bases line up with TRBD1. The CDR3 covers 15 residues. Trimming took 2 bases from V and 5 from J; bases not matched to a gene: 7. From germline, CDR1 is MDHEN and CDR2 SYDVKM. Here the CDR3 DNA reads TGTGCCAGCAGTTTAATGCCAGGGGGCGGGTATGGCTACACCTTC. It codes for CASSLMPGGGYGYTF.

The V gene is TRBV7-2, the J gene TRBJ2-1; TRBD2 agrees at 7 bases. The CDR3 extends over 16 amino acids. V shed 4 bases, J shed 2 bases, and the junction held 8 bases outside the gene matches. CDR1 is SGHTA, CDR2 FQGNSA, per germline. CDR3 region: CASSSPGTNPYNEQFF. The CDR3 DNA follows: TGTGCCAGCAGCTCCCCCGGGACTAACCCCTACAATGAGCAGTTCTTC.

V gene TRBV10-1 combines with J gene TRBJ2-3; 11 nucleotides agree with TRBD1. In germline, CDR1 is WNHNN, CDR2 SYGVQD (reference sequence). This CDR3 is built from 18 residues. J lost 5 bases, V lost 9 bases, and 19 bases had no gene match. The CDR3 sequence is CASSPGTGGVLAGDTQYF. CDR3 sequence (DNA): TGCGCCAGTAGCCCCGGGACAGGGGGTGTACTAGCGGGAGATACGCAGTATTTT.

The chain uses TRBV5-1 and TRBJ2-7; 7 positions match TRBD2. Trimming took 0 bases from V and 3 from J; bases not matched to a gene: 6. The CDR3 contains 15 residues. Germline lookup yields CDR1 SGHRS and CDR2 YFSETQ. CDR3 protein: CASSLGWGGSYEQYF. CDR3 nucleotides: TGCGCCAGCAGCTTGGGGTGGGGGGGTAGCTACGAGCAGTACTTC.

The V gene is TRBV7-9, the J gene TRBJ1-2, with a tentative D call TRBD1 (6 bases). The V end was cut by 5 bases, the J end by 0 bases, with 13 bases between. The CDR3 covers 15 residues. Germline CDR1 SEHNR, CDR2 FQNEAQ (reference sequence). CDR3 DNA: TGTGCCAGCAGCCACGCAGGGGCCGCTAACTATGGCTACACCTTC. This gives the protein CASSHAGAANYGYTF.

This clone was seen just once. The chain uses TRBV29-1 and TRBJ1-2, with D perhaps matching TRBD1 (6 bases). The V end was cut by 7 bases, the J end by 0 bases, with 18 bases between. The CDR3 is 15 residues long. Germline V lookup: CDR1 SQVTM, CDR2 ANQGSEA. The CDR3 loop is CSALPGQNANYGYTF. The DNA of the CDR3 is TGCAGCGCCCTTCCCGGACAGAACGCTAACTATGGCTACACCTTC. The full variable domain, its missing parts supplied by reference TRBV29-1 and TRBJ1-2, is SAVISQKPSRDICQRGTSLTIQCQVDSQVTMMFWYRQQPGQSLTLIATANQGSEATYESGFVIDKFPISRPNLTFSTLTVSNMSPEDSSIYLCSALPGQNANYGYTFGSGTRLTVV.

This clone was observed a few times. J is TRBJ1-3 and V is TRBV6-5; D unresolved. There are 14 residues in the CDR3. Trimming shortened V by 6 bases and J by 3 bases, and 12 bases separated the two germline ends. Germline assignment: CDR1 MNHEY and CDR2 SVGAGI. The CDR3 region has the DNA TGTGCCAGCAGCCAACTCGGAGGTGGAAACACCATATATTTT. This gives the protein CASSQLGGGNTIYF.

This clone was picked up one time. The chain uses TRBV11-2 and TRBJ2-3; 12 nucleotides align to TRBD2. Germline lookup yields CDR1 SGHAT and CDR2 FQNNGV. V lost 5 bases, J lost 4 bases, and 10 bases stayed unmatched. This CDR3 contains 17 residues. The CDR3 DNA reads TGTGCCAGCAGCCCCCAACCTAGCGGGAGGGGAGCAGATACGCAGTATTTT. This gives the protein CASSPQPSGRGADTQYF. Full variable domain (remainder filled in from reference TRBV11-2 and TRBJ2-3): EAGVAQSPRYKIIEKRQSVAFWCNPISGHATLYWYQQILGQGPKLLIQFQNNGVVDDSQLPKDRFSAERLKGVDSTLKIQPAKLEDSAVYLCASSPQPSGRGADTQYFGPGTRLTVL.

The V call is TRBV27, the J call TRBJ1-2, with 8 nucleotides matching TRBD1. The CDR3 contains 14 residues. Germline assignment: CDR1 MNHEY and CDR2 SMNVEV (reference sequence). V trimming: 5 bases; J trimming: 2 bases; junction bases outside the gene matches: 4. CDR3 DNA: TGTGCCAGCAGTCACGGACAGGGAAACTATGGCTACACCTTC. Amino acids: CASSHGQGNYGYTF.

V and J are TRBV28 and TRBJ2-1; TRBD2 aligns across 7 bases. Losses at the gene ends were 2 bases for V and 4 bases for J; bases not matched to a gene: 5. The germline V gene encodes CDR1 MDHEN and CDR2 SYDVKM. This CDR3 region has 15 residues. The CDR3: CASSLGLADYNEQFF. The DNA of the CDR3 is TGTGCCAGCAGTTTAGGGCTAGCGGATTACAATGAGCAGTTCTTC.

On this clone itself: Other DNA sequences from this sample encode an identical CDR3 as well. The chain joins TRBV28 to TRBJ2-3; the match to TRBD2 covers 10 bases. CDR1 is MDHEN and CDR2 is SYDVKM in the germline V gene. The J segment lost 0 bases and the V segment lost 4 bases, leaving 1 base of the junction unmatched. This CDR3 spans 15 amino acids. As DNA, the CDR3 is TGTGCCAGCAGTTGGACTAGCGGAAGCACAGATACGCAGTATTTT. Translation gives CASSWTSGSTDTQYF.

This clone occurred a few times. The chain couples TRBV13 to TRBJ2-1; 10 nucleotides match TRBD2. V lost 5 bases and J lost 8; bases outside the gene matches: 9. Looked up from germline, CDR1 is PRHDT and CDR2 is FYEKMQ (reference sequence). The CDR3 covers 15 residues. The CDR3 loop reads CASSNGLAVRDEQFF. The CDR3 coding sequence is TGTGCCAGCAGCAACGGACTAGCGGTTAGGGATGAGCAGTTCTTC.

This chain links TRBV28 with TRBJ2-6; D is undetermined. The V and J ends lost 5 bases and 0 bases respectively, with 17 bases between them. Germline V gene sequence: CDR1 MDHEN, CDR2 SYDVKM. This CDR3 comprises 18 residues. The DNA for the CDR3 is TGTGCCAGCAGTCCTCCCCCGGCGAGGTTCTCTGGGGCCAACGTCCTGACTTTC. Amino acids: CASSPPPARFSGANVLTF.

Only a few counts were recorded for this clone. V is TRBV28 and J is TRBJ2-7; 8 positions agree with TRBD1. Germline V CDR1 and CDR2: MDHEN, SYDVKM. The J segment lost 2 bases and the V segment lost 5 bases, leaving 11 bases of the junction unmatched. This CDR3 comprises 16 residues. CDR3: CASSEAGTGSTYEQYF. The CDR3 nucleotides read TGTGCCAGCAGTGAGGCCGGGACAGGATCAACCTACGAGCAGTACTTC.

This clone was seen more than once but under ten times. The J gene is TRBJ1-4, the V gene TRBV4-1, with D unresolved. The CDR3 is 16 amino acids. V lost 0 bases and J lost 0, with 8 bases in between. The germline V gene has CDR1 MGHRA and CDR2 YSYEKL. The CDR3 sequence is CASSQDQFATNEKLFF. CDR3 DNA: TGCGCCAGCAGCCAAGACCAGTTCGCAACTAATGAAAAACTGTTTTTT.